This T cell receptor beta chain was obtained from a study of identical twins. The study, taken as a whole, reports: Those out-of-frame alpha sequences shared by twins showed an excess of low generation probability.

Trimming cost V 7 bases and J 6 bases, with 15 bases left between them. Looked up from germline, CDR1 is KGHDR and CDR2 is SFDVKD. This CDR3 is 14 amino acids long. This clonotype was counted a few times. Antigen: not known. One entry per CDR3 protein, called by TCRdb with MiXCR from the 5' RACE reads. Altogether 400,000 to 550,000 distinct CDR3 sequences are present, 20% to 25% being singletons, with the ten largest covering about 2.9%. A further study also used this sample, focusing on T cells expressing NK-cell markers.

Sequenced material: CD4+ T cells sorted from blood. The genes are TRBV24-1 and TRBJ2-1; D tentatively reads TRBD1 or TRBD2 (5 bases each). This receptor was identified in a woman younger than 30 in good health. The CDR3, as DNA: TGTGCCACCAGAGCGGCAGGACAAAGCAATGAGCAGTTCTTC. Its protein is CATRAAGQSNEQFF.